These 23 T cell receptor beta chains originate from one sample sequenced in a study of T cell responses to AZD1222 COVID-19 vaccine. Method: immunoSEQ multiplex PCR; TCRdb's copy keeps in-frame clones and lacks some. The table shows roughly 100,000 clones, with 82% occurring only once. Here the sequenced sample was peripheral blood, taken on day 0 of AZD1222 vaccination. These receptors came from an adult in good health.

V and J are TRBV27 and TRBJ1-1, with TRBD1 matching 9 bases. The CDR3 is 16 residues long. With 5 bases clipped from V and 1 base from J, the junction kept 8 bases outside the gene matches. Germline assignment: CDR1 MNHEY and CDR2 SMNVEV (reference sequence). The CDR3 here is CASSRTGGWANTEAFF. In DNA, the CDR3 is TGTGCCAGCAGTAGAACAGGGGGCTGGGCGAACACTGAAGCTTTCTTT.

The chain is built from TRBV11-2 and TRBJ2-2; D possibly corresponds to TRBD1 (6 bases). The CDR3 is 14 amino acids. V shed 3 bases and J shed 8 bases, with 13 bases lying between them. Germline V gene lookup returns CDR1 SGHAT and CDR2 FQNNGV. The CDR3 protein is CASSFDRRGGELFF. Written as DNA, the CDR3 is TGTGCCAGCAGCTTCGACAGGCGTGGTGGGGAGCTGTTTTTT.

A few counts support this clone. V gene TRBV11-2 combines with J gene TRBJ2-7; no firm D call. The CDR3 has 14 amino acids. CDR1 and CDR2 (germline): SGHAT, FQNNGV. Trimming pared 2 bases from V and 5 bases from J, leaving 13 bases between. CDR3 DNA: TGTGCCAGCAGCTTACTCTGGGAATCCCACGAGCAGTACTTC. Translation gives CASSLLWESHEQYF.

In DNA, the CDR3 is TGTGCCGGTAACGATCGACACTATGGCTACACCTTC. It specifies CAGNDRHYGYTF. The rearrangement uses TRBV6-5 and TRBJ1-2, with D hard to call. V was shortened by 11 bases and J by 3 bases, with 13 bases between the two germline ends. This CDR3 spans 12 amino acids. Germline values: CDR1 MNHEY, CDR2 SVGAGI.

The chain recombines TRBV29-1 with TRBJ1-1, with D uncertain. The germline gives CDR1 SQVTM, CDR2 ANQGSEA. The CDR3 sequence is 12 residues long. CDR3 loop: CLTGNSDTEAFF. In DNA form, the CDR3 reads TGCCTGACGGGGAATTCAGACACTGAAGCTTTCTTT.

The chain recombines TRBV19 with TRBJ1-2; maybe TRBD1 (6 bases). The germline V gene encodes CDR1 LNHDA and CDR2 SQIVND (reference sequence). Trimming took off 5 bases at V and 1 base at J, with 11 bases between the two ends. The CDR3 runs to 14 residues. CDR3 coding DNA: TGTGCCAGTAGTGGGGGGGGCCTTAACTATGGCTACACCTTC. Its protein product is CASSGGGLNYGYTF.

The J gene is TRBJ1-2, the V gene TRBV27; D not certain. The CDR3 is 13 residues long. V was pared by 5 bases and J by 2 bases, with 9 bases between. The germline V gene encodes CDR1 MNHEY and CDR2 SMNVEV (reference sequence). In DNA form, the CDR3 reads TGTGCCAGCAGTGCTCAGGAGAACTATGGCTACACCTTC. Translated: CASSAQENYGYTF.

The chain is built from TRBV11-2 and TRBJ1-2, with 8 nucleotides matching TRBD1. The V gene end was trimmed by 0 bases and the J gene end by 4 bases; junction bases not matched to a gene: 7. Germline-derived CDR1 and CDR2 are SGHAT and FQNNGV. This CDR3 has 16 residues. Here the CDR3 DNA reads TGTGCCAGCAGCTTAGATGGGACAGGCCGGACCTATGGCTACACCTTC. It codes for CASSLDGTGRTYGYTF. The variable domain in full, with the rest retrieved from reference TRBV11-2 and TRBJ1-2, is EAGVAQSPRYKIIEKRQSVAFWCNPISGHATLYWYQQILGQGPKLLIQFQNNGVVDDSQLPKDRFSAERLKGVDSTLKIQPAKLEDSAVYLCASSLDGTGRTYGYTFGSGTRLTVV.

The chain carries TRBV7-9 and TRBJ2-5; D gene unclear. Trimming pared 3 bases from V and 4 bases from J, leaving 12 bases between. CDR1 is SEHNR, CDR2 FQNEAQ, per germline (reference sequence). This CDR3 contains 14 residues. The DNA of the CDR3 is TGTGCCAGCAGCTTTATGGAGTTGGGAGAGACCCAGTACTTC. It is translated as CASSFMELGETQYF.

By sample fraction, this clone is medium-sized (0.01 to 0.1%). The V gene is TRBV4-2, the J gene TRBJ2-3; 7 positions agree with TRBD2. Germline lookup yields CDR1 LGHNA and CDR2 YNFKEQ. There are 16 residues in the CDR3. Unmatched junction bases numbered 6, after V lost 0 bases and J lost 3 bases. For the CDR3, the DNA is TGTGCCAGCAGCCAAGAACTAGGGGAGGGGACAGATACGCAGTATTTT. It specifies CASSQELGEGTDTQYF.

V usage is TRBV7-2 and J usage is TRBJ2-7, with D maybe TRBD2 (6 bases). V dropped 6 bases and J dropped 3 bases, with 18 bases sitting between them. Per the germline V gene, CDR1 is SGHTA and CDR2 is FQGNSA. The CDR3 spans 15 residues. The CDR3 here is CASRPGLTGVYEQYF. Written as DNA, the CDR3 is TGTGCCAGCAGACCTGGACTGACGGGGGTCTACGAGCAGTACTTC. The full variable domain, its missing parts supplied by reference TRBV7-2 and TRBJ2-7, is GAGVSQSPSNKVTEKGKDVELRCDPISGHTALYWYRQSLGQGLEFLIYFQGNSAPDKSGLPSDRFSAERTGGSVSTLTIQRTQQEDSAVYLCASRPGLTGVYEQYFGPGTRLTVT.

The genes are TRBV6-6 and TRBJ2-3; D ambiguous. The CDR3 sequence is 13 residues long. CDR1 MNHNY and CDR2 SVGAGI come from the germline V gene (reference sequence). The V gene lost 0 bases and the J gene lost 2 bases, with 3 bases spanning the gap. The CDR3 DNA sequence: TGTGCCAGCAGTTACTCTGCCACAGATACGCAGTATTTT. It encodes CASSYSATDTQYF.

The V and J genes are TRBV7-6 and TRBJ1-1; D may be TRBD1 (5 bases). The germline V gene has CDR1 SGHVS and CDR2 FNYEAQ. Trimming took 2 bases from V and 6 from J, leaving 16 bases between them. This CDR3 has 15 amino acids. CDR3 protein: CASSLMDGGRAEAFF. DNA for the CDR3: TGTGCCAGCAGCTTAATGGACGGGGGGAGGGCTGAAGCTTTCTTT.

The rearrangement joins TRBV3-1 (or the pseudogene TRBV3-2) to TRBJ2-5, with no clear D. The V end lost 0 bases, the J end lost 4 bases, and 12 bases lay between the germline ends. The CDR3 has 15 residues. The germline V gene encodes CDR1 LGHDT and CDR2 YNNKEL (reference sequence). CDR3: CASSQDRARAETQYF. Written as DNA, the CDR3 is TGTGCCAGCAGCCAAGATAGGGCTAGGGCAGAGACCCAGTACTTC.

About this clone: Other DNA variants within this sample encode the same CDR3. J is TRBJ1-5 and V is TRBV20-1; D is unresolved. The V end was cut by 3 bases, the J end by 5 bases, with 8 bases between. The CDR3 spans 12 residues. The germline V gene has CDR1 DFQATT and CDR2 SNEGSKA (reference sequence). As DNA, the CDR3 is TGCAGTGCTAGTTCGTCCGATCAGCCCCAGCATTTT. Its protein is CSASSSDQPQHF.

This clone has a single count. The chain carries TRBV7-6 and TRBJ2-3, with 12 positions matching TRBD2. Germline assignment: CDR1 SGHVS and CDR2 FNYEAQ. The CDR3 runs 17 residues. The J segment lost 2 bases and the V segment lost 1 base, leaving 4 bases of the junction unmatched. CDR3 amino acids: CASSLERLAGVTDTQYF. The CDR3 DNA reads as TGTGCCAGCAGCTTAGAGAGACTAGCGGGGGTCACAGATACGCAGTATTTT.

This clone was picked up a small number of times. The V call is TRBV21-1, the J call TRBJ2-7; TRBD1 is taken as the D call from the table, unchecked against the DNA. TRBV21-1 constitutes a pseudogene. This CDR3 is 17 amino acids long. CDR3: CASSKIGTGASGYEQYF. CDR3 DNA: TGTGCCAGCAGCAAAATAGGGACAGGTGCAAGTGGGTACGAGCAGTACTTC.

V is TRBV27 and J is TRBJ1-1; 7 bases agree with TRBD1. Losses at the gene ends were 7 bases for V and 11 bases for J; bases not matched to a gene: 7. The length of the CDR3 is 11 residues. CDR1 and CDR2 from the germline V gene are MNHEY and SMNVEV (reference sequence). CDR3 sequence: CASIRQGQAFF. The CDR3 DNA is TGTGCCAGCATACGACAGGGCCAGGCTTTCTTT.

This chain connects TRBV24-1 to TRBJ2-3, with D perhaps assigned TRBD1 or TRBD2 (5 bases each). Per germline, CDR1 KGHDR and CDR2 SFDVKD. The CDR3 is 15 amino acids. Deletions cut 3 bases from V and 2 bases from J, with 11 bases between. The CDR3 is CATSDPRDPTDTQYF. The CDR3 nucleotides are TGTGCCACCAGTGATCCTCGGGACCCCACAGATACGCAGTATTTT.

This chain connects TRBV19 to TRBJ1-5, with a tentative D call TRBD1 (5 bases). This CDR3 region has 15 residues. Per the germline V gene, CDR1 is LNHDA and CDR2 is SQIVND (reference sequence). The V end lost 4 bases, the J end lost 3 bases, and 13 bases lay between the germline ends. As DNA, the CDR3 is TGTGCCAGTAGTACGGGACGGATGCACAATCAGCCCCAGCATTTT. It translates to CASSTGRMHNQPQHF.

The chain carries TRBV11-2 and TRBJ1-1, with D perhaps matching TRBD1 (6 bases). Germline CDR1 SGHAT, CDR2 FQNNGV. Between the trimmed V and J ends, which lost 2 bases and 5 bases, there was a span of 12 bases. The CDR3 extends over 14 amino acids. As DNA, the CDR3 is TGTGCCAGCAGCTTATCCACGGGGGCGACTGAAGCTTTCTTT. It specifies CASSLSTGATEAFF.

The J gene is TRBJ1-1, the V gene TRBV5-1; 7 bases match TRBD1. The V and J ends lost 4 bases and 2 bases, in that order; junction bases with no gene match: 11. This CDR3 contains 16 residues. Germline values: CDR1 SGHRS, CDR2 YFSETQ. The CDR3 spells CASSGNTGTANTEAFF. In DNA, the CDR3 is TGCGCCAGCAGCGGAAATACCGGGACAGCCAACACTGAAGCTTTCTTT. Based on the CDR3 plus reference TRBV5-1 and TRBJ1-1, the full variable domain is KAGVTQTPRYLIKTRGQQVTLSCSPISGHRSVSWYQQTPGQGLQFLFEYFSETQRNKGNFPGRFSGRQFSNSRSEMNVSTLELGDSALYLCASSGNTGTANTEAFFGQGTRLTVV.

This clone was picked up a small number of times. The genes are TRBV6-2 or TRBV6-3 and TRBJ1-2, with D unresolved. Germline CDR1 is MNHEY and CDR2 is SVGEGT. Trimming took off 3 bases at V and 3 bases at J, with 11 bases between the two ends. The CDR3 spans 14 residues. Here the CDR3 reads CASSYSARHYGYTF. The DNA for the CDR3 is TGTGCCAGCAGTTATTCGGCTCGGCACTATGGCTACACCTTC.